Listed below are T cell receptor beta chains from one sample, sequenced in a study of patients and donors after allogeneic stem cell transplantation. TCRdb reprocessed the RT-PCR reads with MiXCR, giving one entry per CDR3 protein. The sample lists roughly 880,000 distinct CDR3 sequences, roughly 18% seen once, with 6% in the top ten. Sequences were obtained from blood, either unsorted or a sorted T cell fraction (not recorded which). Receptors originate from a human donor who was either an allogeneic HSCT recipient or a stem cell or donor lymphocyte infusion donor (not recorded which). It is not recorded whose cells these are; they may come from a transplant donor. CDR3s include the opening cysteine and the closing phenylalanine or tryptophan. A D gene is named only where the DNA matches it firmly. Clone size is given for some rows only: seen once, a few or many times, or a class if the clone is expanded.

j_gene	d_gene	abundance	v_gene	CDR3aa	CDR3nt
TRBJ2-1	NA	few	TRBV27	CASSLLGSGHNEQFF	TGTGCCAGCAGTCTCCTCGGGAGCGGCCACAATGAGCAGTTCTTC
TRBJ2-3	NA	NA	TRBV12-3/TRBV12-4	CASSLSSGYSTDTQYF	TGTGCCAGCAGTTTAAGTAGCGGTTATAGCACAGATACGCAGTATTTT
TRBJ2-1	NA	few	TRBV20-1	CSAKRTQYNEQFF	TGCAGTGCTAAGCGGACTCAATACAATGAGCAGTTCTTC
TRBJ2-4	TRBD1	many	TRBV20-1	CSARARGRDKNIQYF	TGCAGTGCTAGAGCTAGGGGGCGCGACAAAAACATTCAGTACTTC
TRBJ2-3	NA	NA	TRBV15	CATSGGLFTDTQYF	TGTGCCACCAGCGGAGGACTTTTCACAGATACGCAGTATTTT
TRBJ1-1	TRBD1	few	TRBV20-1	CSARGVDRGNTEAFF	TGCAGTGCTAGAGGTGTGGACAGGGGGAACACTGAAGCTTTCTTT
TRBJ2-1	NA	NA	TRBV12-3/TRBV12-4	CASRLRGEQFF	TGTGCCAGCAGGCTTAGGGGCGAGCAGTTCTTC
TRBJ2-7	NA	few	TRBV7-9	CASSEMSEQYF	TGTGCCAGCAGCGAAATGAGTGAGCAGTACTTC
TRBJ2-5	TRBD2	NA	TRBV5-1	CASSLAVRGKQETQYF	TGCGCCAGCAGCTTGGCTGTGCGGGGGAAACAAGAGACCCAGTACTTC
TRBJ2-3	NA	few	TRBV20-1	CSARPTRGALGTDTQYF	TGCAGTGCTAGACCGACCAGGGGGGCCCTGGGCACAGATACGCAGTATTTT
TRBJ2-3	NA	NA	TRBV9	CASSPTSVSTDTQYF	TGTGCCAGCAGCCCCACTTCTGTGTCCACAGATACGCAGTATTTT
TRBJ1-6	NA	NA	TRBV5-1	CASSWNNSPLHF	TGCGCCAGCAGCTGGAACAATTCACCCCTCCACTTT
TRBJ2-1	TRBD1	NA	TRBV29-1	CSGARDSPNEQFF	TGCAGCGGGGCCCGGGACAGTCCTAATGAGCAGTTCTTC
TRBJ2-7	TRBD2	NA	TRBV6-5	CASSYSHLAGAPYEQYF	TGTGCCAGCAGTTACTCGCACCTAGCGGGAGCCCCCTACGAGCAGTACTTC
TRBJ2-1	TRBD2	few	TRBV12-3/TRBV12-4	CASTGLALNEQFF	TGTGCCAGCACAGGACTAGCGTTGAATGAGCAGTTCTTC
TRBJ2-1	TRBD2	few	TRBV4-3	CASSQDPSGVTYNEQFF	TGCGCCAGCAGCCAAGACCCTAGCGGGGTGACCTACAATGAGCAGTTCTTC
TRBJ2-7	NA	few	TRBV5-1	CASSSSQPYEQYF	TGCGCCAGCAGCTCATCCCAACCCTACGAGCAGTACTTC
TRBJ2-1	TRBD2	few	TRBV6-1	CASSRGLAGVREQFF	TGTGCCAGCAGTAGGGGACTAGCGGGAGTGAGAGAGCAGTTCTTC
TRBJ1-5	TRBD1	few	TRBV12-3/TRBV12-4	CASSFGQGGVQPQHF	TGTGCCAGCAGTTTTGGCCAAGGGGGCGTTCAGCCCCAGCATTTT
TRBJ2-2	NA	NA	TRBV20-1	CSAPDPNTGELFF	TGCAGTGCTCCGGACCCGAACACCGGGGAGCTGTTTTTT
TRBJ2-1	TRBD1	few	TRBV7-3	CASPGWTGIVNEQFF	TGTGCCAGCCCGGGGTGGACAGGGATCGTCAATGAGCAGTTCTTC
TRBJ2-1	TRBD2	few	TRBV27	CASSHYPLAGGMNEQFF	TGTGCCAGCAGTCATTACCCCCTAGCGGGAGGAATGAATGAGCAGTTCTTC
TRBJ2-5	TRBD2	once	TRBV20-1	CSARPGRAHRWTQYF	TGCAGTGCTAGACCCGGGAGGGCCCACCGGTGGACCCAGTACTTC
TRBJ2-5	NA	NA	TRBV15	CATSGSRAQETQYF	TGTGCCACCAGCGGGAGCAGAGCCCAAGAGACCCAGTACTTC